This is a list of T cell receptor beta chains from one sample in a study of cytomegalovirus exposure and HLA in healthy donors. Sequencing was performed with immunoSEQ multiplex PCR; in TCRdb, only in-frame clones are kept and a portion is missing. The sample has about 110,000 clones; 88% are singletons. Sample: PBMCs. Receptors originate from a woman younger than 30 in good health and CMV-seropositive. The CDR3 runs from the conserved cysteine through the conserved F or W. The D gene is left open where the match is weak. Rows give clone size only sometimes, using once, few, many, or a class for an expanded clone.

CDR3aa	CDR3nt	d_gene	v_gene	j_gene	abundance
CVSPGPYEQYF	TGTGTCAGTCCCGGTCCCTACGAGCAGTACTTC	NA	TRBV19	TRBJ2-7	NA
CASSPASGGITGELFF	TGTGCCAGTAGTCCGGCTAGCGGGGGGATAACCGGGGAGCTGTTTTTT	TRBD2	TRBV19	TRBJ2-2	NA
CASRSGGTGELFF	TGTGCCAGCAGGAGCGGGGGAACCGGGGAGCTGTTTTTT	TRBD2	TRBV9	TRBJ2-2	NA
CASRRNNHRGNEKLFF	TGTGCCAGCAGGCGAAACAACCACAGGGGTAATGAAAAACTGTTTTTT	TRBD1	TRBV7-9	TRBJ1-4	NA
CASSLGRDGSPLHF	TGTGCCAGCAGCTTAGGCAGGGATGGCTCACCCCTCCACTTT	NA	TRBV7-2	TRBJ1-6	few
CATADRKETQYF	TGTGCCACCGCGGACAGAAAAGAGACCCAGTACTTC	NA	TRBV15	TRBJ2-5	NA
CASSPTETYEQYF	TGTGCCAGCAGCCCGACAGAAACCTACGAGCAGTACTTC	NA	TRBV11-2	TRBJ2-7	NA
CASSWNSAGTRSPLHF	TGTGCCAGCAGCTGGAACTCAGCGGGGACCAGGTCACCCCTCCACTTT	NA	TRBV21-1	TRBJ1-6	NA
CASKLQESNYGYTF	TGTGCCAGCAAACTACAGGAATCAAACTATGGCTACACCTTC	NA	TRBV2	TRBJ1-2	NA
CASSSSEGANYGYTF	TGTGCCAGCAGTTCCTCGGAAGGAGCTAACTATGGCTACACCTTC	NA	TRBV27	TRBJ1-2	NA
CAISGTGDYGYTF	TGTGCCATCAGTGGTACAGGGGACTATGGCTACACCTTC	TRBD1	TRBV10-3	TRBJ1-2	NA
CASRRQGGTEAFF	TGTGCCAGCAGGAGACAGGGGGGGACTGAAGCTTTCTTT	TRBD1	TRBV11-2	TRBJ1-1	NA
CASSGRGPGANVLTF	TGTGCCAGCAGTGGCAGGGGGCCGGGGGCCAACGTCCTGACTTTC	TRBD1	TRBV25-1	TRBJ2-6	NA
CASSQDLSEGYEQYF	TGCGCCAGCAGCCAAGATCTTTCGGAGGGCTACGAGCAGTACTTC	NA	TRBV4-1	TRBJ2-7	NA
CASTEGYGYTF	TGTGCCAGTACCGAGGGATACGGCTACACCTTC	NA	TRBV19	TRBJ1-2	NA
CASSITSGGPLLQYF	TGCGCCAGCAGCATTACTAGCGGGGGGCCTTTACTCCAGTACTTC	TRBD2	TRBV5-1	TRBJ2-5	NA
CASSVGKGDTEAFF	TGTGCCAGCAGCGTAGGAAAGGGGGACACTGAAGCTTTCTTT	NA	TRBV9	TRBJ1-1	once
CASGSTRGQDTEAFF	TGTGCCAGCGGCTCTACAAGGGGGCAGGACACTGAAGCTTTCTTT	TRBD1	TRBV27	TRBJ1-1	once
CASRVQESSGNTIYF	TGTGCCAGCAGAGTACAGGAATCTTCTGGAAACACCATATATTTT	NA	TRBV6-1	TRBJ1-3	NA
CASSLQGYEQYF	TGTGCCAGCAGCTTACAGGGCTACGAGCAGTACTTC	NA	TRBV7-8	TRBJ2-7	NA
CASRQSGGVGETQYF	TGTGCCAGCAGACAAAGCGGGGGGGTCGGGGAGACCCAGTACTTC	TRBD2	TRBV6-5	TRBJ2-5	many
CASSAKGGNTEAFF	TGTGCCAGCAGTGCTAAGGGAGGGAACACTGAAGCTTTCTTT	NA	TRBV2	TRBJ1-1	NA
CASSLIQGSNQPQHF	TGTGCCAGCAGCTTAATTCAGGGGAGCAATCAGCCCCAGCATTTT	NA	TRBV7-8	TRBJ1-5	NA
CSAADSYEQYF	TGCAGTGCTGCGGACAGCTACGAGCAGTACTTC	NA	TRBV20-1	TRBJ2-7	NA
CASSVSGGNSPLHF	TGTGCCAGCAGTGTTTCGGGGGGCAATTCACCCCTCCACTTT	NA	TRBV6-4	TRBJ1-6	NA
CASSNTGRETQYF	TGTGCCAGCAGTAATACAGGGCGGGAGACCCAGTACTTC	NA	TRBV6-6	TRBJ2-5	NA
CASSTGLAGIYNEQFF	TGTGCCAGCAGCACGGGACTAGCCGGTATCTACAATGAGCAGTTCTTC	TRBD2	TRBV7-2	TRBJ2-1	NA
CASSLVGQGANEQFF	TGTGCCAGCAGTTTAGTCGGACAGGGGGCTAATGAGCAGTTCTTC	TRBD1	TRBV28	TRBJ2-1	NA
CASSQQTTGAYEQYF	TGCGCCAGCAGCCAACAGACTACGGGGGCCTACGAGCAGTACTTC	NA	TRBV4-1	TRBJ2-7	NA
CATSRRGHYEQYF	TGTGCCACCAGCAGGAGGGGGCACTACGAGCAGTACTTC	TRBD1	TRBV15	TRBJ2-7	NA
CASSYSVGYYGYTF	TGTGCCAGCAGTTACTCAGTCGGGTACTATGGCTACACCTTC	NA	TRBV6-5	TRBJ1-2	NA
CASSRPGSNYGYTF	TGTGCCAGCAGCCGACCCGGGTCTAACTATGGCTACACCTTC	NA	TRBV7-2	TRBJ1-2	NA
CAISLASGVQETQYF	TGTGCCATCAGTTTAGCTAGCGGGGTTCAAGAGACCCAGTACTTC	TRBD2	TRBV10-3	TRBJ2-5	once
CASSLRDRADNEQFF	TGTGCCAGCAGCCTCCGGGACAGGGCCGACAATGAGCAGTTCTTC	NA	TRBV21-1	TRBJ2-1	NA
CASSDSGVKETQYF	TGCGCCAGCAGTGATTCGGGGGTGAAAGAGACCCAGTACTTC	NA	TRBV10-1	TRBJ2-5	NA